The T cell receptor beta chain described here comes from a study of shared clonotypes between healthy human individuals. Study in general: The cohort comprised a couple of women and a few men. Their ages spanned 18 to 49 years. The study, taken as a whole, reports: Non-shared clonotypes were found to have lower generation probabilities than the clonotypes that were shared by all four of the sorted-subset donors.

Germline lookup yields CDR1 MNHEY and CDR2 SMNVEV (reference sequence). CDR3 length: 13 amino acids. Trimming removed 4 bases from V and 5 bases from J, with 8 bases in between. Of note for this clone: Its antigen is unknown.

Only CD45RO-negative cells positively selected for CCR7 counted as naive CD8 cells, so terminally differentiated effector memory CD45RA+ cells were excluded. Original processing notes: There were no quality scores in the junction-only immunoSEQ sequences, so filtering differed. The method was immunoSEQ multiplex PCR; TCRdb's version includes in-frame clones alone and lacks a portion of them. V, J and clone size were drawn from that table, and D and trimming were deduced from the DNA. The sample includes 1.5 million to 2.5 million clones, about 95% of them seen just once. The receptor was isolated from a man between 18 and 29 years old in good health. This sequence joins TRBV27 and TRBJ2-2; D is unresolved. Sequencing was done on a sample of naive CD8+ T cells sorted from blood. The CDR3 region is CASSYYPTGELFF. CDR3 bases: TGTGCCAGCAGTTACTACCCGACCGGGGAGCTGTTTTTT.